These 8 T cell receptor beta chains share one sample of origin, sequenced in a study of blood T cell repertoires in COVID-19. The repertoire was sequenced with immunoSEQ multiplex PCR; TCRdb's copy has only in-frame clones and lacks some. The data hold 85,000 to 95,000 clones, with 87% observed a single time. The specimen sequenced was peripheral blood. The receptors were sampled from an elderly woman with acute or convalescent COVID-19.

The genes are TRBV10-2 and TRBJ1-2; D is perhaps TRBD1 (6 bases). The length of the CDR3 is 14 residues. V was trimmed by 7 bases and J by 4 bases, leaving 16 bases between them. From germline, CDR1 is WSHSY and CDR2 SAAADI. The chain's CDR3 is CASTPSGTPYGYTF. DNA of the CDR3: TGCGCCAGCACTCCCTCCGGGACACCCTATGGCTACACCTTC.

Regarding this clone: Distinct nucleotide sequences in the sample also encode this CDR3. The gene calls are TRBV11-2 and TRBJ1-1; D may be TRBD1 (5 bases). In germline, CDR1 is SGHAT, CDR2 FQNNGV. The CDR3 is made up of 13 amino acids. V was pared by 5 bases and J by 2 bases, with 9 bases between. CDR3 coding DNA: TGTGCCAGCAGCAGAGGACAAAACACTGAAGCTTTCTTT. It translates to CASSRGQNTEAFF.

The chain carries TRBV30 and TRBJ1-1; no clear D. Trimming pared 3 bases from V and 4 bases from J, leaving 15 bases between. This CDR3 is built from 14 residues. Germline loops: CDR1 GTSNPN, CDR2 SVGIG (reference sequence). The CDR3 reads CAWRVGQSSTEAFF. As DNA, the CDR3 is TGTGCCTGGAGGGTTGGGCAGTCGAGCACTGAAGCTTTCTTT.

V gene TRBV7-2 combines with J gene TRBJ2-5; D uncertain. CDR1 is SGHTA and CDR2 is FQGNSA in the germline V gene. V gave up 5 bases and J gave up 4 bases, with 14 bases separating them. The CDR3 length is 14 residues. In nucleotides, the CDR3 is TGTGCCAGCAGCCCCGCCGGGTTGCGAGAGACCCAGTACTTC. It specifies CASSPAGLRETQYF.

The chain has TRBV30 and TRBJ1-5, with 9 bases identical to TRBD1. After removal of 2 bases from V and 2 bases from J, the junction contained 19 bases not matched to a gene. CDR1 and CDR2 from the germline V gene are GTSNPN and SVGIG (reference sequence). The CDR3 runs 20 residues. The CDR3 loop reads CAWSKREGTGYGPGNQPQHF. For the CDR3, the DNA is TGTGCCTGGAGTAAGCGAGAAGGGACAGGGTATGGTCCCGGCAATCAGCCCCAGCATTTT.

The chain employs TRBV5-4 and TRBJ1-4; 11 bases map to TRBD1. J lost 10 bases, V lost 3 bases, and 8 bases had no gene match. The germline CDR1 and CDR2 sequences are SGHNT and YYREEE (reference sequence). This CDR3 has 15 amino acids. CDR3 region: CASSSGQGARGKLFF. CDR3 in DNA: TGTGCCAGCAGCTCCGGACAGGGGGCGAGAGGAAAACTGTTTTTT.

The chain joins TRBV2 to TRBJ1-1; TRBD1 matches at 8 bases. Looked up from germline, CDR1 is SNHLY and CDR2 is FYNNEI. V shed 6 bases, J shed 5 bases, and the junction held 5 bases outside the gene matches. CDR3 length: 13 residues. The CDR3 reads CASSRQGRTEAFF. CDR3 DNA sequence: TGTGCCAGCAGCAGACAGGGGAGGACTGAAGCTTTCTTT. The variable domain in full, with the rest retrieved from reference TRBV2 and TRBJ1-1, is EPEVTQTPSHQVTQMGQEVILRCVPISNHLYFYWYRQILGQKVEFLVSFYNNEISEKSEIFDDQFSVERPDGSNFTLKIRSTKLEDSAMYFCASSRQGRTEAFFGQGTRLTVV.

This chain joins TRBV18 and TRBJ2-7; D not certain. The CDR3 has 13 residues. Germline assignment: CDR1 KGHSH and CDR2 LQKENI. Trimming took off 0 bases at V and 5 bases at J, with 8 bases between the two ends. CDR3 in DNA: TGTGCCAGCTCACCACCCAATTCAGACGAGCAGTACTTC. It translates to CASSPPNSDEQYF.